These 9 T cell receptor beta chains came from one sample sequenced in a study of blood T cell repertoires in COVID-19. Here immunoSEQ multiplex PCR was the method, and the copy in TCRdb shows in-frame clones only, minus some. The top ten hold around 9.3% of the sample, which has about 330,000 clones, approximately 84% seen once. The sequenced sample was PBMCs or T cells enriched from blood (not recorded which). The receptor set was obtained from a woman younger than 30 who had recovered from COVID-19.

The J gene is TRBJ1-1, the V gene TRBV2; tentative D call: TRBD1 (6 bases). Germline V gene sequence: CDR1 SNHLY, CDR2 FYNNEI. V was clipped by 5 bases and J by 2 bases, with 9 bases between them. The CDR3 totals 13 residues. The CDR3 DNA is TGTGCCAGCAGTAGGACAGTTAACACTGAAGCTTTCTTT. Protein sequence: CASSRTVNTEAFF.

This chain links TRBV30 with TRBJ1-6, with 7 nucleotides matching TRBD1. CDR3 size: 13 residues. Germline-derived CDR1 and CDR2 are GTSNPN and SVGIG (reference sequence). V dropped 8 bases and J dropped 11; count of bases not matched to a gene: 12. The CDR3 region has the DNA TGTGCCACAACTGGGACAGAGGATCCACCCCTCCACTTT. Translating gives CATTGTEDPPLHF.

The chain is built from TRBV11-3 and TRBJ2-1; D is uncertain. V was shortened by 0 bases and J by 3 bases, with 6 bases between the two germline ends. This CDR3 is 14 amino acids long. Germline lookup yields CDR1 SGHNT and CDR2 YENEEA. CDR3 residues: CASSLDPDYNEQFF. The CDR3 coding sequence is TGTGCCAGCAGCTTAGATCCAGACTACAATGAGCAGTTCTTC.

The chain is built from TRBV28 and TRBJ1-1; D is ambiguous. The CDR3 sequence is 12 residues long. Germline V CDR1 and CDR2: MDHEN, SYDVKM. Trimming shortened V by 6 bases and J by 3 bases, and 8 bases separated the two germline ends. The CDR3 region is CASSQQDTEAFF. The CDR3 bases are TGTGCCAGCAGCCAACAAGACACTGAAGCTTTCTTT.

The J gene is TRBJ2-7, the V gene TRBV5-1, with TRBD2 matching over 11 bases. The germline CDR1 and CDR2 sequences are SGHRS and YFSETQ. CDR3 size: 14 residues. After removal of 4 bases from V and 6 bases from J, the junction contained 6 bases not matched to a gene. CDR3 bases: TGCGCCAGCAGCCGTAGCGGGAGGGCCACCGAGCAGTACTTC. Residues: CASSRSGRATEQYF.

The J gene is TRBJ2-4, the V gene TRBV11-1, with D uncertain. This CDR3 region has 14 residues. Germline assignment: CDR1 SGHAT and CDR2 FQDESV (reference sequence). Trimming removed 2 bases from V and 0 bases from J, with 5 bases in between. CDR3 sequence: CASSLQAAKNIQYF. The CDR3 nucleotides read TGTGCCAGCAGCTTACAGGCAGCCAAAAACATTCAGTACTTC.

The chain has TRBV9 and TRBJ2-2; 7 bases align to TRBD2. Germline trimming cut 0 bases from V and 6 bases from J; bases unmatched to any gene: 5. The CDR3 runs to 15 residues. The germline V gene encodes CDR1 SGDLS and CDR2 YYNGEE. CDR3 sequence: CASSVDTGGSGELFF. CDR3 DNA sequence: TGTGCCAGCAGCGTAGACACCGGGGGGTCCGGGGAGCTGTTTTTT.

This clone has a single count. The chain uses TRBV28 and TRBJ2-7, with 7 bases that match TRBD1. This CDR3 has 15 amino acids. V was clipped by 8 bases and J by 7 bases; unmatched bases: 17. Germline V gives CDR1 MDHEN, CDR2 SYDVKM. CDR3 sequence: CASHSPGQAPREQYF. The CDR3 nucleotides are TGTGCCAGCCATTCCCCCGGACAGGCCCCAAGGGAGCAGTACTTC.

J is TRBJ2-3 and V is TRBV7-2, with D possibly matching TRBD2 (5 bases). Trimming cost V 5 bases and J 1 base, with 16 bases left between them. This CDR3 comprises 16 residues. Germline V gene lookup returns CDR1 SGHTA and CDR2 FQGNSA. The CDR3 reads CASSLSRDSRTDTQYF. In DNA form, the CDR3 reads TGTGCCAGCAGCCTGAGTCGGGATTCGCGCACAGATACGCAGTATTTT.